These 2 T cell receptor beta chains share one sample of origin, sequenced in a study of CD8+CD57+ T cells in acquired aplastic anemia. The TCR beta profiling, which covered VDJ combination and CDR3 sequence, was carried out using genomic DNA as the template. TCRdb analysed the reads with MiXCR anew, one entry per CDR3 protein. This sample carries under 200,000 distinct CDR3 sequences, 48% of them seen once, and the ten largest clones take about 9.5%. Sequencing involved patients with CD8+CD57+ cell expansion previously shown by flow cytometry. The sample was sorted CD4+, CD8+, or CD8+CD57+ T cells (not recorded which) from PBMCs. The receptors derive from a human donor with aplastic anemia.

The CDR3 protein is CASSLGTGKAFF. DNA of the CDR3: TGTGCCAGCAGCTTGGGGACAGGGAAAGCTTTCTTT. The V and J genes are TRBV5-7 and TRBJ1-1; the match to TRBD1 covers 8 bases. TRBV5-7 is given ORF status, its function remaining uncertain. Trimming cost V 0 bases and J 9 bases; bases outside gene matches: 1. CDR3 length: 12 residues.

In its sample, this clonotype was seen many times. This rearrangement joins TRBV6-1 to TRBJ1-1; D ambiguous. The CDR3 sequence is 12 residues long. V shed 7 bases and J shed 2 bases, with 8 bases lying between them. Germline CDR1 MNHNS, CDR2 SASEGT. DNA of the CDR3: TGTGCCAGCACCCTAACAAACACTGAAGCTTTCTTT. Its protein product is CASTLTNTEAFF.